The 22 T cell receptor beta chains listed next were all sequenced from one sample in a study of blood T cell repertoires in COVID-19. Sequenced by immunoSEQ multiplex PCR; TCRdb stores in-frame clones only, minus some. Here the sample spans some 410,000 clones, roughly 90% being singletons. The source material was PBMCs or T cells enriched from blood (not recorded which). These receptors were taken from a woman aged 25 to 45 with acute COVID-19.

This chain connects TRBV5-6 to TRBJ2-3, with D unresolved. The germline V gene encodes CDR1 SGHDT and CDR2 YYEEEE. Trimming removed 7 bases at V and 0 bases at J, with 15 bases between. This CDR3 is built from 15 residues. The CDR3 region has the DNA TGTGCCAGCGCCCCTTACGCAACAAGCACAGATACGCAGTATTTT. It codes for CASAPYATSTDTQYF.

The count of this clone is one. V and J are TRBV7-2 and TRBJ1-2; D unclear. CDR3 length: 15 residues. The germline V gene encodes CDR1 SGHTA and CDR2 FQGNSA. The V end lost 1 base, the J end lost 1 base, and 10 bases lay between the germline ends. CDR3 sequence (DNA): TGTGCCAGCAGCTTAGATGGGCTGGATAACTATGGCTACACCTTC. The encoded protein is CASSLDGLDNYGYTF.

V usage is TRBV6-2 or TRBV6-3 and J usage is TRBJ1-6; D gene uncertain. The CDR3 loop spans 17 amino acids. Germline V lookup: CDR1 MNHEY, CDR2 SVGEGT. V lost 0 bases and J 8 bases, leaving 17 bases between the germline ends. CDR3 in DNA: TGTGCCAGCAGTTACTCTCCGGAGGGCCGGAGACATTCACCCCTCCACTTT. Its protein is CASSYSPEGRRHSPLHF.

Only one count was recorded for this clone. The rearrangement uses TRBV7-9 and TRBJ2-1; D is perhaps TRBD2 (7 bases). The V end lost 8 bases, the J end lost 1 base, and 24 bases lay between the germline ends. Germline lookup yields CDR1 SEHNR and CDR2 FQNEAQ (reference sequence). CDR3 length: 18 amino acids. The DNA of the CDR3 is TGTGCCAGCCTCGGGGGGCGGGCGGACCCTCTATCCTACAATGAGCAGTTCTTC. It specifies CASLGGRADPLSYNEQFF.

The gene calls are TRBV25-1 and TRBJ1-1; possibly TRBD1 for D (5 bases). This CDR3 spans 13 amino acids. The germline V gene encodes CDR1 MGHDK and CDR2 SYGVNS. V was pared by 5 bases and J by 7 bases, with 14 bases between. CDR3 amino acids: CASSSAGRDEAFF. In DNA form, the CDR3 reads TGTGCCAGCAGTAGCGCGGGGCGTGATGAAGCTTTCTTT.

The chain carries TRBV9 and TRBJ1-2, with D perhaps matching TRBD1 (5 bases). This CDR3 is 14 amino acids long. V was trimmed by 3 bases and J by 4 bases, leaving 13 bases between them. CDR1 and CDR2 (germline): SGDLS, YYNGEE. CDR3 DNA sequence: TGTGCCAGCAGCGGAGGCCGGGACTTCTATGGCTACACCTTC. Its protein is CASSGGRDFYGYTF. The complete variable domain, with remaining parts taken from reference TRBV9 and TRBJ1-2, reads DSGVTQTPKHLITATGQRVTLRCSPRSGDLSVYWYQQSLDQGLQFLIQYYNGEERAKGNILERFSAQQFPDLHSELNLSSLELGDSALYFCASSGGRDFYGYTFGSGTRLTVV.

In nucleotides, the CDR3 is TGTGCCAGCAGTACCTCGGGGGGGGGCGTCGGGGAGCTGTTTTTT. Amino acid sequence: CASSTSGGGVGELFF. The genes are TRBV27 and TRBJ2-2, with 8 bases that match TRBD2. V was pared by 5 bases and J by 7 bases, with 9 bases of the junction left unmatched. The CDR3 loop spans 15 amino acids. Germline loops: CDR1 MNHEY, CDR2 SMNVEV (reference sequence).

The rearrangement joins TRBV2 to TRBJ2-7; no clear D gene. Trimming shortened V by 0 bases and J by 3 bases, and 12 bases separated the two germline ends. This CDR3 spans 15 amino acids. Germline loops: CDR1 SNHLY, CDR2 FYNNEI. The CDR3 loop is CASSEATEPGYEQYF. The CDR3 DNA reads TGTGCCAGCAGTGAAGCGACGGAGCCGGGCTACGAGCAGTACTTC.

The chain links TRBV4-2 to TRBJ1-6; 9 bases match TRBD1. Germline trimming cut 1 base from V and 7 bases from J; bases unmatched to any gene: 8. Per the germline V gene, CDR1 is LGHNA and CDR2 is YNFKEQ. CDR3 length: 17 amino acids. The CDR3 protein is CASSQVKQGAWNSPLHF. In DNA form, the CDR3 reads TGTGCCAGCAGCCAAGTAAAACAGGGGGCTTGGAATTCACCCCTCCACTTT.

The chain couples TRBV6-2 or TRBV6-3 to TRBJ1-4, with 8 nucleotides matching TRBD1. The CDR3 is made up of 21 amino acids. The germline gives CDR1 MNHEY, CDR2 SVGEGT. V shed 5 bases, J shed 2 bases, and the junction held 22 bases outside the gene matches. The CDR3 region has the DNA TGTGCCAGCAGTCTTATCACCCAACACTACAGGGGGATGAAGACTAATGAAAAACTGTTTTTT. This codes for CASSLITQHYRGMKTNEKLFF.

V and J are TRBV7-9 and TRBJ1-1, with 8 nucleotides matching TRBD1. Trimming removed 6 bases from V and 5 bases from J; junction bases left unmatched: 11. The CDR3 consists of 15 residues. CDR1 SEHNR and CDR2 FQNEAQ come from the germline V gene (reference sequence). The CDR3 DNA reads TGTGCCAGCAGGCTCCCGGACAGGGTGAGAACTGAAGCTTTCTTT. Its translation: CASRLPDRVRTEAFF.

The gene calls are TRBV3-1 (or the pseudogene TRBV3-2) and TRBJ1-1; tentative D call: TRBD1 (5 bases). Per the germline V gene, CDR1 is LGHDT and CDR2 is YNNKEL (reference sequence). V gave up 8 bases and J gave up 3 bases, with 10 bases separating them. The CDR3 covers 12 residues. Here the CDR3 reads CASGDSHTEAFF. For the CDR3, the DNA is TGTGCCAGCGGTGACAGTCACACTGAAGCTTTCTTT.

This rearrangement joins TRBV24-1 to TRBJ1-2, with 7 bases matching TRBD1. The CDR3 runs to 14 residues. The ends lost 6 bases at V and 3 bases at J; junction bases unmatched: 6. Germline V gives CDR1 KGHDR, CDR2 SFDVKD. In DNA, the CDR3 is TGTGCCACCAGTATAAACGGACAGGACTATGGCTACACCTTC. Translation gives CATSINGQDYGYTF.

V and J are TRBV15 and TRBJ1-1; D is possibly TRBD1 (6 bases). Germline V gives CDR1 LNHNV, CDR2 YYDKDF (reference sequence). This CDR3 has 15 amino acids. V dropped 0 bases and J dropped 6 bases, with 14 bases sitting between them. The CDR3 spells CATSRDTGGASEAFF. Here the CDR3 DNA reads TGTGCCACCAGCAGAGATACGGGGGGCGCCTCTGAAGCTTTCTTT.

The chain has TRBV5-6 and TRBJ1-2, with D unclear. Germline V CDR1 and CDR2: SGHDT, YYEEEE. The CDR3 is 13 amino acids. V was trimmed by 0 bases and J by 7 bases, leaving 10 bases between them. CDR3 in amino acids: CASSLDPAGGYTF. CDR3 in DNA: TGTGCCAGCAGCTTGGATCCGGCGGGTGGCTACACCTTC.

The chain carries TRBV19 and TRBJ1-3; 9 nucleotides align to TRBD1. With 5 bases clipped from V and 2 bases from J, the junction kept 4 bases outside the gene matches. Germline lookup yields CDR1 LNHDA and CDR2 SQIVND (reference sequence). This CDR3 region has 15 residues. CDR3 region: CASSPGQGPGNTIYF. The CDR3 DNA sequence: TGTGCCAGTAGTCCGGGACAGGGACCTGGAAACACCATATATTTT. The whole variable domain, remainder taken from reference TRBV19 and TRBJ1-3, is DGGITQSPKYLFRKEGQNVTLSCEQNLNHDAMYWYRQDPGQGLRLIYYSQIVNDFQKGDIAEGYSVSREKKESFPLTVTSAQKNPTAFYLCASSPGQGPGNTIYFGEGSWLTVV.

This sequence joins TRBV18 and TRBJ1-4, with 8 bases that match TRBD1. After removal of 6 bases from V and 4 bases from J, the junction contained 7 bases not matched to a gene. The CDR3 runs 15 residues. Germline CDR1 reads KGHSH; CDR2 reads LQKENI. CDR3 DNA sequence: TGTGCCAGCTCGCCGACAGGGGCGGATAATGAAAAACTGTTTTTT. Its translation is CASSPTGADNEKLFF.

V and J are TRBV30 and TRBJ1-2, with 8 bases aligning to TRBD1. The CDR3 runs to 15 residues. The junction had 13 bases not matched to a gene; V was cut back by 4 bases and J by 6 bases. Germline CDR1 GTSNPN, CDR2 SVGIG (reference sequence). CDR3 DNA: TGTGCCTGGAATCGCAGGGGGCGAGGATACGATGGCTACACCTTC. It codes for CAWNRRGRGYDGYTF.

The chain is built from TRBV7-2 and TRBJ1-5; 7 nucleotides agree with TRBD1. Germline V CDR1 and CDR2: SGHTA, FQGNSA. V lost 5 bases to trimming and J lost 5 bases; unmatched junction nucleotides: 15. The length of the CDR3 is 17 residues. DNA of the CDR3: TGTGCCAGCAGCCCTCTCGGGTGGGGCAGGGGGGATCAGCCCCAGCATTTT. This gives the protein CASSPLGWGRGDQPQHF.

The chain recombines TRBV9 with TRBJ1-1, with D unresolved. CDR1 and CDR2 (germline): SGDLS, YYNGEE. The V gene lost 4 bases and the J gene lost 2 bases, with 12 bases spanning the gap. This CDR3 spans 14 amino acids. The CDR3 spells CASSSSPDNTEAFF. CDR3 nucleotide sequence: TGTGCCAGCAGCTCCAGTCCCGATAACACTGAAGCTTTCTTT.

This rearrangement joins TRBV18 to TRBJ1-3; weak D call: TRBD1 (5 bases). CDR1 is KGHSH and CDR2 is LQKENI in the germline V gene. The length of the CDR3 is 16 residues. The ends were cut back, 2 bases at V and 3 bases at J, with 14 bases in the middle. The CDR3 reads CASSPGLGLSGNTIYF. In DNA form, the CDR3 reads TGTGCCAGCTCACCAGGGCTGGGGCTGAGTGGAAACACCATATATTTT.

This rearrangement joins TRBV7-9 to TRBJ1-4; tentative D call: TRBD1 (5 bases). The germline V and J ends were trimmed by 1 base and 6 bases, with 12 bases remaining between them. CDR1 is SEHNR, CDR2 FQNEAQ, per germline (reference sequence). The CDR3 contains 15 residues. The CDR3 loop reads CASSLDQGIYEKLFF. The CDR3 region has the DNA TGTGCCAGCAGCTTAGATCAGGGTATATATGAAAAACTGTTTTTT. Full variable domain (rest looked up from reference TRBV7-9 and TRBJ1-4): DTGVSQNPRHKITKRGQNVTFRCDPISEHNRLYWYRQTLGQGPEFLTYFQNEAQLEKSRLLSDRFSAERPKGSFSTLEIQRTEQGDSAMYLCASSLDQGIYEKLFFGSGTQLSVL.